This T cell receptor (beta chain) derives from a study of T cell changes during pregnancy in multiple sclerosis. The table came from immunoSEQ multiplex PCR; TCRdb's copy has only in-frame clones and leaves some out. This sample has tens of thousands of clones; 75% to 90% occur once, and the top ten carry over 7.5%. The sample was peripheral blood, taken after pregnancy. The receptor was isolated from a female donor in good health, enrolled as a control in a pregnancy study.

CDR3 sequence reads: CATMAAPTGANYGYTF. DNA for the CDR3: TGTGCCACCATGGCGGCGCCCACCGGAGCTAACTATGGCTACACCTTC. The gene calls are TRBV27 and TRBJ1-2; D unclear. This CDR3 is built from 16 residues. Trimming pared 10 bases from V and 0 bases from J, leaving 21 bases between. Per germline, CDR1 MNHEY and CDR2 SMNVEV (reference sequence).